This T cell receptor (beta chain) is drawn from a study of blood T cells in healthy people across ages. The CDR3 is made up of 13 amino acids. CDR1 and CDR2 from the germline V gene are ENHRY and SYGVKD. Using a J-beta primer mix together with a sample-barcoded 5' primer, a second PCR was run for roughly 7 to 12 cycles. TCRdb used MiXCR to reprocess the 5' RACE reads, holding one entry per CDR3 protein. The sample gives roughly 830,000 distinct CDR3 sequences, around 62% of which show up once; around a quarter is in the top ten. This clonotype occurred a few times. This TCR was sampled from a man aged 30 to 39 in good health. The rearrangement joins TRBV10-3 to TRBJ2-5; the D is unclear. The end of the DNA is better explained by TRBJ2-7, so the J call may be wrong. Sequencing used blood. This chain's CDR3 is CAPNPVWTYEQYF. The CDR3 nucleotides read TGTGCCCCTAACCCAGTGTGGACCTACGAGCAGTACTTC.